Listed below are T cell receptor beta chains from one sample, sequenced in a study of cytomegalovirus exposure and HLA in healthy donors. The table came from immunoSEQ multiplex PCR; TCRdb's copy has only in-frame clones and leaves some out. There are some 170,000 clones in the sample; 71% occur only once, and under 3.5% lies in the top ten. The material sequenced was PBMCs. These receptors were obtained from a woman in her 30s in good health and CMV-seronegative. Each CDR3 is given with its conserved first and last residue. The D gene is left open where the match is weak. Some rows mark clone size as missing; the rest say once, few, many or name a class of expanded clone.

abundance: -; j_gene: TRBJ1-2; v_gene: TRBV18; d_gene: -; CDR3aa: CASSDYRDRGYTF; CDR3nt: TGTGCCAGCTCAGACTACAGGGACCGAGGCTACACCTTC
abundance: few; j_gene: TRBJ2-7; v_gene: TRBV10-3; d_gene: TRBD2; CDR3aa: CAISRKREPSHEQYF; CDR3nt: TGTGCCATCAGTAGAAAGCGGGAGCCCAGCCACGAGCAGTACTTC
abundance: -; j_gene: TRBJ2-7; v_gene: TRBV5-4; d_gene: TRBD2; CDR3aa: CASSPQRDSYEQYF; CDR3nt: TGTGCCAGCAGCCCCCAGCGGGACTCCTACGAGCAGTACTTC
abundance: -; j_gene: TRBJ2-3; v_gene: TRBV5-1; d_gene: TRBD1; CDR3aa: CASSSGQNTDTQYF; CDR3nt: TGCGCCAGCAGCTCGGGACAGAACACAGATACGCAGTATTTT
abundance: -; j_gene: TRBJ1-1; v_gene: TRBV13; d_gene: -; CDR3aa: CASSLSLIGTEAFF; CDR3nt: TGTGCCAGCAGCTTAAGTCTAATTGGCACTGAAGCTTTCTTT
abundance: -; j_gene: TRBJ1-1; v_gene: TRBV4-2; d_gene: TRBD1; CDR3aa: CASSQGTGTNTEAFF; CDR3nt: TGTGCCAGCAGCCAAGGGACAGGGACGAACACTGAAGCTTTCTTT
abundance: few; j_gene: TRBJ2-5; v_gene: TRBV5-4; d_gene: -; CDR3aa: CASSFSEETQYF; CDR3nt: TGTGCCAGCAGTTTCTCCGAAGAGACCCAGTACTTC
abundance: -; j_gene: TRBJ1-1; v_gene: TRBV5-1; d_gene: TRBD1; CDR3aa: CASSLEQGATEAFF; CDR3nt: TGCGCCAGCAGCTTGGAACAGGGGGCCACTGAAGCTTTCTTT
abundance: -; j_gene: TRBJ2-2; v_gene: TRBV5-1; d_gene: -; CDR3aa: CASRGLAENTGELFF; CDR3nt: TGCGCCAGCAGAGGGTTAGCGGAGAACACCGGGGAGCTGTTTTTT
abundance: -; j_gene: TRBJ2-1; v_gene: TRBV7-9; d_gene: TRBD2; CDR3aa: CASSFTSGAYNEQFF; CDR3nt: TGTGCCAGCAGCTTTACTAGCGGGGCCTACAATGAGCAGTTCTTC
abundance: few; j_gene: TRBJ2-1; v_gene: TRBV7-3; d_gene: TRBD2; CDR3aa: CASSHRGGFCDEQFF; CDR3nt: TGTGCCAGCAGCCACCGGGGGGGGTTTTGCGATGAGCAGTTCTTC
abundance: -; j_gene: TRBJ2-1; v_gene: TRBV4-1; d_gene: -; CDR3aa: CASSQALAASYNEQFF; CDR3nt: TGCGCCAGCAGCCAAGCCCTAGCTGCATCCTACAATGAGCAGTTCTTC
abundance: -; j_gene: TRBJ2-7; v_gene: TRBV14; d_gene: TRBD1; CDR3aa: CASSVTGGVYEQYF; CDR3nt: TGTGCCAGCAGCGTAACAGGGGGCGTATATGAGCAGTACTTC
abundance: -; j_gene: TRBJ1-2; v_gene: TRBV27; d_gene: -; CDR3aa: CASSLYSGYGYTF; CDR3nt: TGTGCCAGCAGTTTATACTCGGGCTATGGCTACACCTTC
abundance: once; j_gene: TRBJ2-1; v_gene: TRBV19; d_gene: -; CDR3aa: CASSIEGSPAFNEQFF; CDR3nt: TGTGCCAGTAGTATAGAGGGCAGCCCAGCTTTCAATGAGCAGTTCTTC
abundance: -; j_gene: TRBJ2-5; v_gene: TRBV5-1; d_gene: -; CDR3aa: CASSLWTKETQYF; CDR3nt: TGCGCCAGCAGCTTATGGACAAAAGAGACCCAGTACTTC
abundance: -; j_gene: TRBJ2-3; v_gene: TRBV5-8; d_gene: TRBD2; CDR3aa: CASSLGGTTDLGTQYF; CDR3nt: TGTGCCAGCAGCTTGGGAGGGACTACCGATTTGGGTACGCAGTATTTT
abundance: -; j_gene: TRBJ1-5; v_gene: TRBV28; d_gene: -; CDR3aa: CASSPESNQPQHF; CDR3nt: TGTGCCAGCAGCCCCGAGAGCAATCAGCCCCAGCATTTT
abundance: -; j_gene: TRBJ2-6; v_gene: TRBV10-3; d_gene: -; CDR3aa: CAISRTVVGSGANVLTF; CDR3nt: TGTGCCATTTCCAGGACAGTAGTGGGCTCTGGGGCCAACGTCCTGACTTTC
abundance: -; j_gene: TRBJ1-1; v_gene: TRBV9; d_gene: -; CDR3aa: CASSDLSPGGREAFF; CDR3nt: TGTGCCAGCAGCGATTTGAGTCCGGGGGGTAGGGAAGCTTTCTTT
abundance: -; j_gene: TRBJ2-5; v_gene: TRBV13; d_gene: TRBD2; CDR3aa: CASSLVDLAGQETQYF; CDR3nt: TGTGCCAGCAGCTTAGTTGATCTAGCGGGTCAAGAGACCCAGTACTTC
abundance: few; j_gene: TRBJ2-3; v_gene: TRBV29-1; d_gene: TRBD2; CDR3aa: CSVEIAGDTQYF; CDR3nt: TGCAGCGTTGAAATAGCGGGAGATACGCAGTATTTT
abundance: -; j_gene: TRBJ2-1; v_gene: TRBV10-3; d_gene: TRBD2; CDR3aa: CAIRNSGGAYNEQFF; CDR3nt: TGTGCCATCCGAAATAGCGGGGGGGCCTACAATGAGCAGTTCTTC
abundance: once; j_gene: TRBJ1-2; v_gene: TRBV13; d_gene: -; CDR3aa: CASSPMGPKEGYTF; CDR3nt: TGTGCCAGCAGCCCAATGGGCCCGAAGGAAGGCTACACCTTC
abundance: -; j_gene: TRBJ2-7; v_gene: TRBV28; d_gene: -; CDR3aa: CASKLYYEQYF; CDR3nt: TGTGCCAGCAAGTTGTACTACGAGCAGTACTTC
abundance: -; j_gene: TRBJ2-2; v_gene: TRBV5-4; d_gene: -; CDR3aa: CASSSLGTPTVNTGELFF; CDR3nt: TGTGCCAGCAGCTCACTCGGGACACCTACAGTGAACACCGGGGAGCTGTTTTTT
abundance: -; j_gene: TRBJ2-1; v_gene: TRBV9; d_gene: TRBD2; CDR3aa: CASSVGSRGGGNEQFF; CDR3nt: TGTGCCAGCAGCGTAGGGTCTCGTGGCGGGGGCAATGAGCAGTTCTTC
abundance: -; j_gene: TRBJ1-3; v_gene: TRBV7-2; d_gene: -; CDR3aa: CASSLGRSSGNTIYF; CDR3nt: TGTGCCAGCAGCTTAGGAAGGAGCTCTGGAAACACCATATATTTT
abundance: few; j_gene: TRBJ2-7; v_gene: TRBV9; d_gene: -; CDR3aa: CASSVARESYEQYF; CDR3nt: TGTGCCAGCAGCGTAGCTAGAGAGTCCTACGAGCAGTACTTC
abundance: -; j_gene: TRBJ2-3; v_gene: TRBV2; d_gene: -; CDR3aa: CASKAEPSTDTQYF; CDR3nt: TGTGCCAGCAAGGCGGAGCCTAGCACAGATACGCAGTATTTT
abundance: -; j_gene: TRBJ2-7; v_gene: TRBV7-2; d_gene: TRBD2; CDR3aa: CASSRGEGGTYEQYF; CDR3nt: TGTGCCAGCAGCCGCGGGGAGGGTGGGACCTACGAGCAGTACTTC
abundance: -; j_gene: TRBJ2-1; v_gene: TRBV4-3; d_gene: TRBD2; CDR3aa: CASSPRAGANNEQFF; CDR3nt: TGCGCCAGCAGCCCAAGAGCGGGGGCCAACAATGAGCAGTTCTTC
abundance: once; j_gene: TRBJ2-5; v_gene: TRBV27; d_gene: TRBD2; CDR3aa: CASSNTGTSVQTQYF; CDR3nt: TGTGCCAGCAGTAACACCGGGACTAGCGTGCAGACCCAGTACTTC
abundance: -; j_gene: TRBJ1-6; v_gene: TRBV2; d_gene: TRBD1; CDR3aa: CASRGQAYNSPLHF; CDR3nt: TGTGCCAGCAGAGGACAGGCGTATAATTCACCCCTCCACTTT
abundance: -; j_gene: TRBJ2-2; v_gene: TRBV5-4; d_gene: TRBD2; CDR3aa: CASRPKAGGQDTGELFF; CDR3nt: TGTGCCAGCAGGCCAAAAGCGGGGGGGCAAGACACCGGGGAGCTGTTTTTT
abundance: -; j_gene: TRBJ1-1; v_gene: TRBV9; d_gene: -; CDR3aa: CASSVSGAGDTEAFF; CDR3nt: TGTGCCAGCAGCGTATCAGGGGCCGGGGACACTGAAGCTTTCTTT